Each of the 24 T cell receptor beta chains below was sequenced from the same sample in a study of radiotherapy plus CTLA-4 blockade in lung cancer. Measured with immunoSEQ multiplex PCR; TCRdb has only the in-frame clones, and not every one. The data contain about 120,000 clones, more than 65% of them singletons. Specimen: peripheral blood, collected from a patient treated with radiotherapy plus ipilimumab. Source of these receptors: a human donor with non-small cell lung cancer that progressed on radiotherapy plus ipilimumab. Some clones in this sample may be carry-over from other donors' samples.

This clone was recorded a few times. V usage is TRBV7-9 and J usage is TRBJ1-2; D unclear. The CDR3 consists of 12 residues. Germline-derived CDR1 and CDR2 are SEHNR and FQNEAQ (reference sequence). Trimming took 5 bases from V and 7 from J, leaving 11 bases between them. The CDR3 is CASSREVGGYTF. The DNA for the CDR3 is TGTGCCAGCAGCCGGGAGGTCGGTGGCTACACCTTC.

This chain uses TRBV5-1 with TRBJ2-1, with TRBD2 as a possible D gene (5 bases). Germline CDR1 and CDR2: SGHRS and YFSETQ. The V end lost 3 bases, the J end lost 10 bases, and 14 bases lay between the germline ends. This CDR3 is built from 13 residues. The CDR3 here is CASSSQVGVEQFF. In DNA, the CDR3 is TGCGCCAGCAGCTCCCAAGTGGGAGTAGAGCAGTTCTTC.

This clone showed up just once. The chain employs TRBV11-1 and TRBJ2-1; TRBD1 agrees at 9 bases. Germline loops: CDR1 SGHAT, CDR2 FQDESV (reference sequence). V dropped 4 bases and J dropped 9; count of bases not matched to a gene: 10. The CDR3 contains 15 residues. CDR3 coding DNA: TGTGCCAGCAGCTACCGGGACAGGGAAGTCGGTGAGCAGTTCTTC. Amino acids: CASSYRDREVGEQFF.

CDR3 loop: CASSHRRGGGEETQYF. For the CDR3, the DNA is TGCGCCAGCAGCCACCGGAGGGGGGGCGGAGAAGAGACCCAGTACTTC. The genes are TRBV4-3 and TRBJ2-5; possible D gene TRBD2, 7 bases. Deletions cut 3 bases from V and 3 bases from J, with 17 bases between. In germline, CDR1 is LGHNA, CDR2 YSLEER. This CDR3 has 16 amino acids.

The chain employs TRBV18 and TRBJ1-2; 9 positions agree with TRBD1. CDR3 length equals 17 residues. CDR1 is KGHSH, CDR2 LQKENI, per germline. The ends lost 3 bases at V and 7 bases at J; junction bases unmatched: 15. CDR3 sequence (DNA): TGTGCCAGCTCACCGGTCCCGGGACAGGGTACCCTTACTGGCTACACCTTC. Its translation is CASSPVPGQGTLTGYTF.

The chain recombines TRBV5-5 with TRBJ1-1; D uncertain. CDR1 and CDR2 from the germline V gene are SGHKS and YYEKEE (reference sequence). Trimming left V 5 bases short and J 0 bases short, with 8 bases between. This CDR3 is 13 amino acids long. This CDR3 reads CASRFTMNTEAFF. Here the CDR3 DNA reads TGTGCCAGCAGATTTACCATGAACACTGAAGCTTTCTTT.

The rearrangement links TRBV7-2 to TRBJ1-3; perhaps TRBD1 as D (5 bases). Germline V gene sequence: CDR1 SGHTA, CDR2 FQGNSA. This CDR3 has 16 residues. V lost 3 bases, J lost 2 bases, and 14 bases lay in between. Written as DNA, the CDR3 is TGTGCCAGCAGCTTTAGCGGAGGGGTAGCTGGAAACACCATATATTTT. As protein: CASSFSGGVAGNTIYF.

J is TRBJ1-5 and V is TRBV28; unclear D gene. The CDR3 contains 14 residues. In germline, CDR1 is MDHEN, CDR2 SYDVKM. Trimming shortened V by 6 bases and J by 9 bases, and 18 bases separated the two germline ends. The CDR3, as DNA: TGTGCCAGCAGACATGGATCACGCGGTGGGCCCCAGCATTTT. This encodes CASRHGSRGGPQHF.

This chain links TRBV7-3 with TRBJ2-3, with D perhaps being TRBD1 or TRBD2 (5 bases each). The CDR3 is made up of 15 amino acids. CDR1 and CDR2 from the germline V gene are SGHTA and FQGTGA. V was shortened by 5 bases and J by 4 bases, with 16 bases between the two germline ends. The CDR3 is CASSPGQGRADTQYF. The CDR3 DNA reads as TGTGCCAGCAGCCCGGGGCAGGGAAGGGCAGATACGCAGTATTTT.

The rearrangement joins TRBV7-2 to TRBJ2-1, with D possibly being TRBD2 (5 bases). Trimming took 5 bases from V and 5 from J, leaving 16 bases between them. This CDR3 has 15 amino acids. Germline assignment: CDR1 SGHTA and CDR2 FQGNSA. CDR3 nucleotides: TGTGCCAGCAGCACCGGGGTATTACGAGACAATGAGCAGTTCTTC. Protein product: CASSTGVLRDNEQFF.

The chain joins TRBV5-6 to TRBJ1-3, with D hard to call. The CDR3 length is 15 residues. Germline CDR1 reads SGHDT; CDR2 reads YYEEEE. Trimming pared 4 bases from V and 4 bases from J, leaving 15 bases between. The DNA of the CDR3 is TGTGCCAGCAGCAAGAACCTCCTGGAAGGAAACACCATATATTTT. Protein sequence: CASSKNLLEGNTIYF.

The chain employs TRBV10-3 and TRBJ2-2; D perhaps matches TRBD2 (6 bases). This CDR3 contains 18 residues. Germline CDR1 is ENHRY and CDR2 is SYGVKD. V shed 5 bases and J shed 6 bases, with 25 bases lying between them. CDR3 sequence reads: CAISPQRDSGERSGELFF. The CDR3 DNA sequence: TGTGCCATCAGTCCCCAAAGGGACTCGGGGGAACGGTCCGGGGAGCTGTTTTTT.

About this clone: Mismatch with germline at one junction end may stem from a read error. CDR3 coding DNA: TGCGCCAGCAGTTCAACTAGCGGTATCGGCTCCAACAATGAGCAGTTCTTC. Its protein is CASSSTSGIGSNNEQFF. The chain is built from TRBV5-1 and TRBJ2-1, with 8 bases that match TRBD2. Germline V gene sequence: CDR1 SGHRS, CDR2 YFSETQ. The CDR3 runs to 17 residues. The whole variable domain, filled in from reference TRBV5-1 and TRBJ2-1, reads KAGVTQTPRYLIKTRGQQVTLSCSPISGHRSVSWYQQTPGQGLQFLFEYFSETQRNKGNFPGRFSGRQFSNSRSEMNVSTLELGDSALYLCASSSTSGIGSNNEQFFGPGTRLTVL.

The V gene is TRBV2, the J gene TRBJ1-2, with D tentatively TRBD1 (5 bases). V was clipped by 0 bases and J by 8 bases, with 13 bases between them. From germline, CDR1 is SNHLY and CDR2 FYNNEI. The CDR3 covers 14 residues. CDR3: CASSEALLTAGYTF. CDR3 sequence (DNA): TGTGCCAGCAGTGAAGCGCTTCTGACAGCCGGCTACACCTTC. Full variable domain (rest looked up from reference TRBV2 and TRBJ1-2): EPEVTQTPSHQVTQMGQEVILRCVPISNHLYFYWYRQILGQKVEFLVSFYNNEISEKSEIFDDQFSVERPDGSNFTLKIRSTKLEDSAMYFCASSEALLTAGYTFGSGTRLTVV.

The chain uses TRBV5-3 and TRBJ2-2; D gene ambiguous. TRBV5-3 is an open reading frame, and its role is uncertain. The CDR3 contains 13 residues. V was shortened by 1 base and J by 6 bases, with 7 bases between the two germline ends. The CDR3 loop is CARSLLGPGELFF. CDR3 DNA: TGTGCCAGAAGCTTGCTAGGGCCCGGGGAGCTGTTTTTT.

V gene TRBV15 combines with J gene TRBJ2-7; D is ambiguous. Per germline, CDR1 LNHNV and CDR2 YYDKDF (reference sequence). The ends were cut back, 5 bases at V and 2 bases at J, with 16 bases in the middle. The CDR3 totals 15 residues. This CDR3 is CATSLEWAATYEQYF. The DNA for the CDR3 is TGTGCCACCAGCCTCGAATGGGCAGCTACCTACGAGCAGTACTTC.

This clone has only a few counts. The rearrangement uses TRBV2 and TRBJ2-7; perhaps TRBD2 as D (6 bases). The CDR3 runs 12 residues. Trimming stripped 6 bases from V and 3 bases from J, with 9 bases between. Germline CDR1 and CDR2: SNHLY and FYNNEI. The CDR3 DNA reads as TGTGCCAGCAGGCGGGGACTCTACGAGCAGTACTTC. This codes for CASRRGLYEQYF.

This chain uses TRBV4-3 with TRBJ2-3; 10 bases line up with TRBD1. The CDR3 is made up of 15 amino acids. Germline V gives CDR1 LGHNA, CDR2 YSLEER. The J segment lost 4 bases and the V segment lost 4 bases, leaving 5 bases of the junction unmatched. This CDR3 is CASSLETGGADTQYF. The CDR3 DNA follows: TGCGCCAGCAGCCTCGAGACAGGGGGCGCAGATACGCAGTATTTT.

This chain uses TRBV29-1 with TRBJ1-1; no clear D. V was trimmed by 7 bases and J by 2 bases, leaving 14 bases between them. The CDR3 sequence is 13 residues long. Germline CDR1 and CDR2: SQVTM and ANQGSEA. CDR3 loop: CSASEGTNTEAFF. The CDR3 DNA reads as TGCAGCGCCTCAGAGGGTACCAACACTGAAGCTTTCTTT.

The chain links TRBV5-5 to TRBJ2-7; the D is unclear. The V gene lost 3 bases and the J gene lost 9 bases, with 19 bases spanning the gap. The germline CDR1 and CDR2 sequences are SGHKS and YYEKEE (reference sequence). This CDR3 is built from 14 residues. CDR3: CASSSGPLGFVQYF. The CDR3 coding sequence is TGTGCCAGCAGCTCCGGCCCCCTGGGATTTGTGCAGTACTTC.

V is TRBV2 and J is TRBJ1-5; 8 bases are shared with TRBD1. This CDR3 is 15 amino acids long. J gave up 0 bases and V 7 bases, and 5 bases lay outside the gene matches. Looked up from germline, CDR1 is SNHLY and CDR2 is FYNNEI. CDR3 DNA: TGTGCCAGCACGCGGACAGGGTTTAGCAATCAGCCCCAGCATTTT. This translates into CASTRTGFSNQPQHF.

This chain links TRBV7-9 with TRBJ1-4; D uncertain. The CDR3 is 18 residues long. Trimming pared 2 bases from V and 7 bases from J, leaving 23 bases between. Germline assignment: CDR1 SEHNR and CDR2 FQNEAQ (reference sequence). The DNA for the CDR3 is TGTGCCAGCAGCTTAAATTTTCGGGTGCTTGGCGTCGGTGAAAAACTGTTTTTT. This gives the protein CASSLNFRVLGVGEKLFF. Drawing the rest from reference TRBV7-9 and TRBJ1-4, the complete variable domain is DTGVSQNPRHKITKRGQNVTFRCDPISEHNRLYWYRQTLGQGPEFLTYFQNEAQLEKSRLLSDRFSAERPKGSFSTLEIQRTEQGDSAMYLCASSLNFRVLGVGEKLFFGSGTQLSVL.

CDR3 region: CSVYLRGSGNTIYF. For the CDR3, the DNA is TGCAGCGTTTACCTCCGGGGGAGTGGAAACACCATATATTTT. V usage is TRBV29-1 and J usage is TRBJ1-3; possible D gene TRBD1, 5 bases. Germline V gives CDR1 SQVTM, CDR2 ANQGSEA. The CDR3 contains 14 residues. V lost 5 bases to trimming and J lost 3 bases, with 14 bases between them.

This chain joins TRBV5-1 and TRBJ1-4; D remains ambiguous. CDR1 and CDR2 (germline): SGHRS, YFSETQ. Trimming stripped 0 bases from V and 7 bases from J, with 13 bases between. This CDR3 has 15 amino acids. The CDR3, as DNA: TGCGCCAGCAGCTTGGACGGGAGGAACGTTGAAAAACTGTTTTTT. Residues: CASSLDGRNVEKLFF.